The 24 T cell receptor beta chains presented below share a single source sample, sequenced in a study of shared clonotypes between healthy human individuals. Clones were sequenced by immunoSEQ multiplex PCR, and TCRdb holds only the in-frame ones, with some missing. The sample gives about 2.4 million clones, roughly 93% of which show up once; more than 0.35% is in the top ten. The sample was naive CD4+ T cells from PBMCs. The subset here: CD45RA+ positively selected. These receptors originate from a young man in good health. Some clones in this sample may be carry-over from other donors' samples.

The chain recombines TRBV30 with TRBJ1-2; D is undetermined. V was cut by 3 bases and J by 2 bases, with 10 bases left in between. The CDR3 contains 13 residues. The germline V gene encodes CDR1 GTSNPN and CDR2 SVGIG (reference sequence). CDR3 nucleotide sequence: TGTGCCTGGAGCGGTGGGGAAAACTATGGCTACACCTTC. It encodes CAWSGGENYGYTF.

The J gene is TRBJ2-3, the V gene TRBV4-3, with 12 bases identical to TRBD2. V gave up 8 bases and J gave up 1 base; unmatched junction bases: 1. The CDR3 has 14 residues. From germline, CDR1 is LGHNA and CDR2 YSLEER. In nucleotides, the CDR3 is TGCGCCAGCGGACTAGCGGGACGCACAGATACGCAGTATTTT. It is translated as CASGLAGRTDTQYF.

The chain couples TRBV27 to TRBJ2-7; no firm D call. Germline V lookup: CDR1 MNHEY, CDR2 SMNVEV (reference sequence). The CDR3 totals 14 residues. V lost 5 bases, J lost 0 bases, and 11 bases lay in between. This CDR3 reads CASSGSHSSYEQYF. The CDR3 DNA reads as TGTGCCAGCAGTGGCAGCCATAGCTCCTACGAGCAGTACTTC.

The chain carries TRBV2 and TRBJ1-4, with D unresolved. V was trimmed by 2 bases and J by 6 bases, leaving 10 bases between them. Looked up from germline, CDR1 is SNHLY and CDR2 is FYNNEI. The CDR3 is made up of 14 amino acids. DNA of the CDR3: TGTGCCAGCAGTGAAAACGGTATGGATGAAAAACTGTTTTTT. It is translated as CASSENGMDEKLFF. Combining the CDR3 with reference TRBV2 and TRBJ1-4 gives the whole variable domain EPEVTQTPSHQVTQMGQEVILRCVPISNHLYFYWYRQILGQKVEFLVSFYNNEISEKSEIFDDQFSVERPDGSNFTLKIRSTKLEDSAMYFCASSENGMDEKLFFGSGTQLSVL.

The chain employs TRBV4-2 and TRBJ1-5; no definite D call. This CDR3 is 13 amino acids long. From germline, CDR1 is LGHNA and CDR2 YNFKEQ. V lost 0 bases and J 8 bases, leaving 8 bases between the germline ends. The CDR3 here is CASSQDMAEPQHF. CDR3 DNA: TGTGCCAGCAGCCAAGATATGGCAGAGCCCCAGCATTTT.

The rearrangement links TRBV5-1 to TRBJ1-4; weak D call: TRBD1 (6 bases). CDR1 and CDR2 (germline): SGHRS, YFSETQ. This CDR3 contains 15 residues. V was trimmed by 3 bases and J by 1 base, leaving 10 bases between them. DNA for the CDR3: TGCGCCAGCAGCTCGCAGGGGTTAACTAATGAAAAACTGTTTTTT. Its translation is CASSSQGLTNEKLFF.

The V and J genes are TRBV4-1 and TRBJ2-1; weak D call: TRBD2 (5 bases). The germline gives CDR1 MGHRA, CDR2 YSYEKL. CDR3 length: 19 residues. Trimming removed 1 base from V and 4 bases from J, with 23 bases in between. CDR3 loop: CASSQVPPEAALGYNEQFF. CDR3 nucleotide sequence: TGCGCCAGCAGCCAAGTTCCCCCGGAAGCGGCACTGGGGTACAATGAGCAGTTCTTC.

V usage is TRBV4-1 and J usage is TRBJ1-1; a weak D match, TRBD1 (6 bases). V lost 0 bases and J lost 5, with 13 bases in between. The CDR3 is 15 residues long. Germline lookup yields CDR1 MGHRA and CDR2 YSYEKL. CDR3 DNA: TGCGCCAGCAGCCAAGAAAGGGGGGCGAGTACTGAAGCTTTCTTT. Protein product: CASSQERGASTEAFF.

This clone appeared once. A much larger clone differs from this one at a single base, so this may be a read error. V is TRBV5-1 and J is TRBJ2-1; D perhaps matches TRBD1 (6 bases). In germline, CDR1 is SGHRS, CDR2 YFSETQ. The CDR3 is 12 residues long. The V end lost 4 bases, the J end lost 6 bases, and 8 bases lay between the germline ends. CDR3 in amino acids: CASSPQGNEQFF. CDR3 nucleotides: TGCGCCAGCAGCCCACAGGGCAATGAGCAGTTCTTC.

The CDR3, as DNA: TGTGCCAGCAGTTACTCGGCAGGATCGGGCTATGGCTACACCTTC. Amino acids: CASSYSAGSGYGYTF. V usage is TRBV6-6 and J usage is TRBJ1-2; D is uncertain. This CDR3 comprises 15 residues. With 0 bases removed from V and 4 bases from J, the gap between germline ends came to 12 bases. The V gene's germline CDR1 is MNHNY and CDR2 SVGAGI (reference sequence).

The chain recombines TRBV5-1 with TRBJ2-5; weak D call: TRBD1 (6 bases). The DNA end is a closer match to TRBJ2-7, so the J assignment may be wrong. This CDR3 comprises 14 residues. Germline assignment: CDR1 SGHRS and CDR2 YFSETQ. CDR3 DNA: TGCGCCAGCAGCCGGGACACTCGATCCTACGAGCAGTACTTC. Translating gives CASSRDTRSYEQYF.

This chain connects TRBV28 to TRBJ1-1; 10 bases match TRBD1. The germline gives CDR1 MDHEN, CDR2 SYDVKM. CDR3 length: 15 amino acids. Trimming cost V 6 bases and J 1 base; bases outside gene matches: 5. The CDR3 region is CASRHGDRGNTEAFF. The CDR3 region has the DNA TGTGCCAGCAGACATGGGGACAGGGGGAACACTGAAGCTTTCTTT.

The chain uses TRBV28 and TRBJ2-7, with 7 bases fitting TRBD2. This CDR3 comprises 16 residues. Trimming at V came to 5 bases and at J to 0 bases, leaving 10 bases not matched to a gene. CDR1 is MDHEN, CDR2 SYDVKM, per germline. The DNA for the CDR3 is TGTGCCAGCAGTGCCCTCGGACTAGTCCTCTCCTACGAGCAGTACTTC. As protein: CASSALGLVLSYEQYF.

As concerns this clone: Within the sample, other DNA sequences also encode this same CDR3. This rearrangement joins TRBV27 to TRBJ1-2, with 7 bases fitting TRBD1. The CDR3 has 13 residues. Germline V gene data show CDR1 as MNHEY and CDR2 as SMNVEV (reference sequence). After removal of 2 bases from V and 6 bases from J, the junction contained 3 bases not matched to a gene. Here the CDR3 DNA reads TGTGCCAGCAGTTTAAGGGACAGAGATGGCTACACCTTC. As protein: CASSLRDRDGYTF.

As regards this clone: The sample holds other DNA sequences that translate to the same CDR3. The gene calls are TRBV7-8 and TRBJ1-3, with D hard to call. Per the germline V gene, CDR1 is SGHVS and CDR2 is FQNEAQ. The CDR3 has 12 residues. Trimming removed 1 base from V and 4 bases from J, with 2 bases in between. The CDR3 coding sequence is TGTGCCAGCAGCTTAGAAGGAAACACCATATATTTT. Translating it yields CASSLEGNTIYF. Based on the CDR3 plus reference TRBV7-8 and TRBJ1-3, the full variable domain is GAGVSQSPRYKVAKRGQDVALRCDPISGHVSLFWYQQALGQGPEFLTYFQNEAQLDKSGLPSDRFFAERPEGSVSTLKIQRTQQEDSAVYLCASSLEGNTIYFGEGSWLTVV.

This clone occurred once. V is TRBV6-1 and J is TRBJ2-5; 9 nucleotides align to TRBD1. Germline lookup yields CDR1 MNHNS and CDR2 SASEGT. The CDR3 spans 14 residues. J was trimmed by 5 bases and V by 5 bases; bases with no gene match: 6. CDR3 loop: CASSWTGDPETQYF. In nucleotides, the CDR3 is TGTGCCAGCAGTTGGACAGGGGATCCCGAGACCCAGTACTTC.

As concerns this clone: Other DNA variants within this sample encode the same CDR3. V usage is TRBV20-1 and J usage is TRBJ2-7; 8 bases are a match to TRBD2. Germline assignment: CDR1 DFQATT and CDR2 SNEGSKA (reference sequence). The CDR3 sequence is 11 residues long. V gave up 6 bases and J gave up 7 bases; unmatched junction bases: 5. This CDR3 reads CSASRGGEQYF. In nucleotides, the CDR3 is TGCAGTGCCAGTCGCGGGGGGGAGCAGTACTTC.

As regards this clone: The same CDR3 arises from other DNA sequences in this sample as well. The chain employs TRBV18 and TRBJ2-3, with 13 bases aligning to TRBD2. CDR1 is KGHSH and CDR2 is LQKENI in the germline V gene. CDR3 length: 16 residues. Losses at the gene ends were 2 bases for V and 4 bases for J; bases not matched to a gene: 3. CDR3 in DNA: TGTGCCAGCTCACCAAGGACTAGCGGGAGCGCAGATACGCAGTATTTT. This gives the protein CASSPRTSGSADTQYF.

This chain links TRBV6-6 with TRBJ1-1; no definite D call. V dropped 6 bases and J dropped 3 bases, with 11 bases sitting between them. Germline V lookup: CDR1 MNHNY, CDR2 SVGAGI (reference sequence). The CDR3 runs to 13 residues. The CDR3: CASRGSADTEAFF. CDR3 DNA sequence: TGTGCCAGCAGGGGATCGGCAGACACTGAAGCTTTCTTT.

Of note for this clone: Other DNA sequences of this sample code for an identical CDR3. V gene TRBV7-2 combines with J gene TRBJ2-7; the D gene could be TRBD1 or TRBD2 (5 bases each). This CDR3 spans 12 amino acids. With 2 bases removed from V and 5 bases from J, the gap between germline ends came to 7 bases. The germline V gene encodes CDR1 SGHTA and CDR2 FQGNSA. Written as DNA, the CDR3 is TGTGCCAGCAGCTTACGGGGCAACGAGCAGTACTTC. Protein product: CASSLRGNEQYF.

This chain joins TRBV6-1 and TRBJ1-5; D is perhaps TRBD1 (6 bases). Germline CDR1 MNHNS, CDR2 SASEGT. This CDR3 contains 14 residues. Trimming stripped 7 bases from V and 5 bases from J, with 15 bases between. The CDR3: CASITRWGHQPQHF. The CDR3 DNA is TGTGCCAGCATCACACGGTGGGGGCATCAGCCCCAGCATTTT.

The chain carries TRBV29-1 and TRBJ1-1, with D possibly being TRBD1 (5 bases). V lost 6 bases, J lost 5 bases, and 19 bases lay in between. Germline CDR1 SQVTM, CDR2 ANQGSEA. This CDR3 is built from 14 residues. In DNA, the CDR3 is TGCAGCGTAAAATCTCCGGGACTTGGAACTGAAGCTTTCTTT. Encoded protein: CSVKSPGLGTEAFF.

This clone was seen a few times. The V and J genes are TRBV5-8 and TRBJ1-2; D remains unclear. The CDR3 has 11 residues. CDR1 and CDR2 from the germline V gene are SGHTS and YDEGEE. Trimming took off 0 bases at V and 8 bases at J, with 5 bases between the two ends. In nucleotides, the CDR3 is TGTGCCAGCAGCTTGGTCCCAGGCTACACCTTC. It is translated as CASSLVPGYTF.

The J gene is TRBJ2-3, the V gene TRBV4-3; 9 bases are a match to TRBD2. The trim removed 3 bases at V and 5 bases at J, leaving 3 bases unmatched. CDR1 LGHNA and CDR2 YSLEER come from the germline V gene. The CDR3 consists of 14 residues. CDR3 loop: CASSQALAGDTQYF. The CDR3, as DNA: TGCGCCAGCAGCCAGGCACTAGCGGGAGATACGCAGTATTTT.